This section outlines one TCR beta chain sequence together with its context. This sample stems from a study of identical twins. TCRdb re-analysed the 5' RACE reads in MiXCR, keeping a single row per CDR3 protein. The sample lists around 1.7 million distinct CDR3 sequences; more than 30% were seen once. CDR1 and CDR2 from the germline V gene are GTSNPN and SVGIG (reference sequence). CDR3 length: 13 residues. The receptor comes from a newborn girl in good health. Sequencing was carried out using cord blood. V is TRBV30 and J is TRBJ2-4, with D unclear. The J call may be in error: the DNA end matches TRBJ2-5 better. CDR3: CAWSVLIQETQYF. The DNA for the CDR3 is TGTGCCTGGAGTGTACTGATTCAAGAGACCCAGTACTTC.